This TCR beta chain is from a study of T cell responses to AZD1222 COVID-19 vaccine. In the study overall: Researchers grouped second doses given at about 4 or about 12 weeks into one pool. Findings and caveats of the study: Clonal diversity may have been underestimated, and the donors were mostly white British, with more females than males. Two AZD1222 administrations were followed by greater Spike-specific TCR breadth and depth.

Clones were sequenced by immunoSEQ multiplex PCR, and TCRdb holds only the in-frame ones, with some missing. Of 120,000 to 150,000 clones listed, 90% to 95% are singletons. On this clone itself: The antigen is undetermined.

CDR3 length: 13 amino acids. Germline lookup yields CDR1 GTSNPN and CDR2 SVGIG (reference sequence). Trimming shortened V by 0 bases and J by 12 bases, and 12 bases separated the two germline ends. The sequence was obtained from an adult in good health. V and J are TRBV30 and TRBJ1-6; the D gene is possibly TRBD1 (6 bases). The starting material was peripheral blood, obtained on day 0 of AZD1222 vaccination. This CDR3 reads CAWSVQGLLPLHF. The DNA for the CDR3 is TGTGCCTGGAGTGTACAGGGATTGCTACCCCTCCACTTT.